A selection of T cell receptor beta chains follows, all from one sample in a study of breast tumors, draining lymph nodes, adjacent tissues. TCRdb used MiXCR to reprocess the multiplex PCR reads, holding one entry per CDR3 protein. Found here are 60,000 to 75,000 distinct CDR3 sequences, less than 60% of them singletons; the top ten hold less than 20%. The sample consisted of breast tumor tissue. Source of these receptors: a female donor with breast cancer. Some clones in this sample may be carry-over from other donors' samples. CDR3s include the opening cysteine and the closing phenylalanine or tryptophan. Fields, in order: clone size, J gene, V gene, D gene, CDR3 protein, CDR3 DNA. A D gene is named only where the DNA matches it firmly. The size of a clone is reported for some rows only, either as once, few or many, or as a class for expanded clones.

.	TRBJ1-5	TRBV7-3	.	CASSLNTASADTQHF	TGTGCCAGCAGCTTAAACACAGCCAGCGCAGATACGCAGCATTTT
.	TRBJ1-5	TRBV2	.	CASSEGGNQPQHF	TGTGCCAGCAGTGAAGGTGGGAATCAGCCCCAGCATTTT
.	TRBJ2-2	TRBV7-9	.	CASSRSTGGASTGELFF	TGTGCCAGCAGTCGATCCACCGGAGGGGCGTCCACCGGGGAGCTGTTTTTT
.	TRBJ2-1	TRBV2	TRBD2	CASSGTSEQFF	TGTGCCAGCAGTGGGACTAGCGAGCAGTTCTTC
few	TRBJ1-6	TRBV7-9	.	CASSPDIRANSPLHF	TGTGCCAGCAGCCCAGACATCCGCGCTAATTCACCCCTCCACTTT
.	TRBJ2-1	TRBV11-3	TRBD2	CASSSSGRDNEQFF	TGTGCCAGCAGCTCTAGCGGGAGGGATAATGAGCAGTTCTTC
many	TRBJ2-1	TRBV7-9	.	CASSEGRDEQFF	TGTGCCAGCAGCGAAGGACGGGATGAGCAGTTCTTC
many	TRBJ2-7	TRBV19	.	CASRTRGSYEQYF	TGTGCCAGTCGAACTAGGGGGTCCTACGAGCAGTACTTC
.	TRBJ2-5	TRBV7-3	.	CASSLVSGETQYF	TGTGCCAGCAGCTTGGTGTCCGGAGAGACCCAGTACTTC
many	TRBJ2-3	TRBV7-9	.	CASSLWSTDTQYF	TGTGCCAGCAGCTTATGGTCCACAGATACGCAGTATTTT
few	TRBJ2-5	TRBV5-1	TRBD2	CASSLFGTSGRETQYF	TGCGCCAGCAGCTTGTTCGGGACTAGCGGGAGGGAGACCCAGTACTTC
.	TRBJ2-1	TRBV19	.	CASSMAQGGSNEQFF	TGTGCCAGTAGTATGGCGCAGGGTGGTTCGAATGAGCAGTTCTTC
.	TRBJ2-7	TRBV20-1	TRBD2	CSASTPTSGAYEQYF	TGCAGTGCTTCCACGCCGACTAGCGGGGCGTACGAGCAGTACTTC
.	TRBJ1-1	TRBV24-1	.	CATMDPDHTEAFF	TGTGCCACCATGGACCCGGATCACACTGAAGCTTTCTTT
.	TRBJ2-1	TRBV9	.	CVSSAYRDYDEQFF	TGTGTCAGCAGCGCGTACCGAGACTACGATGAGCAGTTCTTC
many	TRBJ2-1	TRBV4-3	.	CASSQEAAARYEQFF	TGCGCCAGCAGCCAAGAGGCGGCAGCTAGGTATGAGCAGTTCTTC
.	TRBJ1-6	TRBV5-1	TRBD1	CASSATGNLPLHF	TGTGCCAGCAGCGCGACAGGGAATTTACCCCTCCACTTT
.	TRBJ1-2	TRBV4-2	.	CASSQAVGGDYGYTF	TGTGCCAGCAGCCAAGCGGTAGGGGGGGACTATGGCTACACCTTC
many	TRBJ2-1	TRBV20-1	TRBD2	CSARSASGTYNEQFF	TGCAGTGCCCGGTCGGCTAGCGGGACCTACAATGAGCAGTTCTTC
.	TRBJ2-3	TRBV5-1	TRBD1	CASSGSTGGTDTQYF	TGCGCCAGCAGCGGATCGACAGGGGGGACAGATACGCAGTATTTT
few	TRBJ2-7	TRBV25-1	TRBD1	CARGSVRATGGYEQYF	TGTGCTAGAGGATCAGTCCGGGCGACAGGGGGTTACGAGCAGTACTTC
.	TRBJ2-1	TRBV20-1	TRBD2	CSARVAGASSYNEQFF	TGCAGTGCTAGAGTAGCGGGGGCGAGCTCCTACAATGAGCAGTTCTTC